The 26 T cell receptor beta chains presented below share a single source sample, sequenced in a study of blood T cell repertoires in COVID-19. TCRdb's table, derived via immunoSEQ multiplex PCR, lists solely in-frame clones and lacks some. This sample has 200,000 to 250,000 clones; roughly 84% occur once, and the top ten carry 7.4%. Sequenced material: peripheral blood. The receptors shown here come from a woman in her 50s with acute or convalescent COVID-19.

This clone was found once. V usage is TRBV6-6 and J usage is TRBJ2-2; 9 positions agree with TRBD1. Germline V gene sequence: CDR1 MNHNY, CDR2 SVGAGI (reference sequence). The J segment lost 6 bases and the V segment lost 6 bases, leaving 2 bases of the junction unmatched. The CDR3 has 13 amino acids. For the CDR3, the DNA is TGTGCCAGCAGGCGGACAGGGGCCGGGGAGCTGTTTTTT. It is translated as CASRRTGAGELFF.

The gene calls are TRBV7-2 and TRBJ2-1, with a possible D match to TRBD2 (5 bases). V was pared by 1 base and J by 7 bases, with 14 bases between. The CDR3 contains 15 residues. Germline CDR1 and CDR2: SGHTA and FQGNSA. The CDR3 sequence: CASSLVAGSGNEQFF. Here the CDR3 DNA reads TGTGCCAGCAGCTTAGTGGCCGGATCGGGGAATGAGCAGTTCTTC.

This rearrangement joins TRBV6-5 to TRBJ1-5, with 12 positions matching TRBD1. CDR3 length: 15 amino acids. Germline CDR1 MNHEY, CDR2 SVGAGI. After removal of 8 bases from V and 10 bases from J, the junction contained 12 bases not matched to a gene. CDR3 coding DNA: TGTGCCAGCGGGACAGGGGGCTCCCCAACATACCCCCAGCATTTT. Amino acid sequence: CASGTGGSPTYPQHF.

The chain couples TRBV6-5 to TRBJ1-3, with TRBD1 as a possible D gene (5 bases). The length of the CDR3 is 16 residues. CDR1 MNHEY and CDR2 SVGAGI come from the germline V gene. With 2 bases removed from V and 2 bases from J, the gap between germline ends came to 13 bases. The CDR3 is CASSYSSGGAGNTIYF. CDR3 coding DNA: TGTGCCAGCAGTTACAGTTCGGGAGGGGCTGGAAACACCATATATTTT.

The chain employs TRBV7-9 and TRBJ2-2; TRBD1 is a possible D gene (6 bases). Trimming removed 1 base at V and 7 bases at J, with 13 bases between. The CDR3 runs 15 residues. CDR1 SEHNR and CDR2 FQNEAQ come from the germline V gene (reference sequence). This chain's CDR3 is CASSLGSRGHGELFF. CDR3 DNA sequence: TGTGCCAGCAGCTTAGGTTCCAGGGGTCACGGGGAGCTGTTTTTT.

This chain links TRBV28 with TRBJ1-5; 8 nucleotides align to TRBD1. Trimming took 8 bases from V and 4 from J; bases not matched to a gene: 7. In germline, CDR1 is MDHEN, CDR2 SYDVKM. This CDR3 is built from 14 residues. CDR3 bases: TGTGCCAGCCTATCGGACAGGGCGAATCAGCCCCAGCATTTT. This encodes CASLSDRANQPQHF.

The gene calls are TRBV3-1 (or the pseudogene TRBV3-2) and TRBJ2-5; possibly TRBD1 for D (6 bases). In germline, CDR1 is LGHDT, CDR2 YNNKEL (reference sequence). Trimming stripped 1 base from V and 2 bases from J, with 14 bases between. The CDR3 consists of 16 residues. The CDR3 is CASSQGSRGGQETQYF. In DNA form, the CDR3 reads TGTGCCAGCAGCCAAGGATCCAGGGGCGGGCAAGAGACCCAGTACTTC.

The chain has TRBV7-9 and TRBJ1-4; D not resolved. V lost 5 bases and J lost 3, with 7 bases in between. There are 13 residues in the CDR3. Germline CDR1 SEHNR, CDR2 FQNEAQ (reference sequence). The CDR3 DNA follows: TGTGCCAGCAGCCGGGTAGCTAATGAAAAACTGTTTTTT. Translating it yields CASSRVANEKLFF. Looking up the rest from reference TRBV7-9 and TRBJ1-4 gives the full variable domain: DTGVSQNPRHKITKRGQNVTFRCDPISEHNRLYWYRQTLGQGPEFLTYFQNEAQLEKSRLLSDRFSAERPKGSFSTLEIQRTEQGDSAMYLCASSRVANEKLFFGSGTQLSVL.

The chain joins TRBV15 to TRBJ1-1; TRBD1 matches at 8 bases. The V segment lost 6 bases and the J segment 1 base; nucleotides outside the gene matches: 10. The CDR3 sequence is 16 residues long. CDR1 and CDR2 (germline): LNHNV, YYDKDF (reference sequence). This CDR3 is CATSSVRTGPNTEAFF. The CDR3 nucleotides read TGTGCCACCAGTTCGGTGAGGACAGGGCCGAACACTGAAGCTTTCTTT.

V is TRBV18 and J is TRBJ1-6; no firm D call. V lost 2 bases and J lost 9, with 14 bases in between. Germline-derived CDR1 and CDR2 are KGHSH and LQKENI. The CDR3 loop spans 15 amino acids. In nucleotides, the CDR3 is TGTGCCAGCTCACCAAGAGACGAGCGCGCTTCACCCCTCCACTTT. Translation gives CASSPRDERASPLHF. Full variable domain (rest looked up from reference TRBV18 and TRBJ1-6): NAGVMQNPRHLVRRRGQEARLRCSPMKGHSHVYWYRQLPEEGLKFMVYLQKENIIDESGMPKERFSAEFPKEGPSILRIQQVVRGDSAAYFCASSPRDERASPLHFGNGTRLTVT.

The J gene is TRBJ1-4, the V gene TRBV28; no clear D. The CDR3 extends over 14 amino acids. V was pared by 3 bases and J by 5 bases, with 10 bases between. Per the germline V gene, CDR1 is MDHEN and CDR2 is SYDVKM. DNA for the CDR3: TGTGCCAGCAGTTTCGGAAAGAGGAATGAAAAACTGTTTTTT. It specifies CASSFGKRNEKLFF.

This clone was found a few times. The rearrangement links TRBV10-3 to TRBJ2-2; D not certain. Deletions cut 3 bases from V and 4 bases from J, with 6 bases between. This CDR3 contains 13 residues. Germline CDR1 is ENHRY and CDR2 is SYGVKD. The CDR3 sequence: CAISESLTGELFF. The CDR3 bases are TGTGCCATCAGTGAAAGCCTCACCGGGGAGCTGTTTTTT.

The rearrangement uses TRBV2 and TRBJ2-5; 8 bases are a match to TRBD1. CDR1 is SNHLY, CDR2 FYNNEI, per germline. V lost 4 bases, J lost 3 bases, and 1 base stayed unmatched. The CDR3 has 13 amino acids. The CDR3 sequence is CASSGDRKETQYF. Written as DNA, the CDR3 is TGTGCCAGCAGTGGGGACAGGAAAGAGACCCAGTACTTC.

The chain couples TRBV10-3 to TRBJ1-1, with 7 bases that match TRBD1. CDR3 length: 13 amino acids. With V trimmed by 3 bases and J by 5 bases, 3 bases remained unmatched. The germline V gene has CDR1 ENHRY and CDR2 SYGVKD. In DNA form, the CDR3 reads TGTGCCATCAGTGACAGGGGGTTGACTGAAGCTTTCTTT. This sequence encodes CAISDRGLTEAFF.

This chain joins TRBV6-5 and TRBJ1-2; TRBD1 is a possible D gene (6 bases). Per germline, CDR1 MNHEY and CDR2 SVGAGI. This CDR3 is built from 14 residues. V lost 6 bases, J lost 4 bases, and 15 bases lay in between. CDR3 DNA: TGTGCCAGCAGGCCTCTACAGGGAACCTATGGCTACACCTTC. Its protein product is CASRPLQGTYGYTF.

The genes are TRBV5-1 and TRBJ1-1, with D possibly being TRBD1 (6 bases). Trimming pared 3 bases from V and 1 base from J, leaving 7 bases between. Germline V gives CDR1 SGHRS, CDR2 YFSETQ. The length of the CDR3 is 13 residues. The CDR3 coding sequence is TGCGCCAGCAGCTGGACAGAGAACACTGAAGCTTTCTTT. Translation gives CASSWTENTEAFF.

In DNA form, the CDR3 reads TGTGCCAGCAGCTTGATCCCCAGGCTGGGAGATACGCAGTATTTT. Translating gives CASSLIPRLGDTQYF. The V and J genes are TRBV5-4 and TRBJ2-3, with D uncertain. There are 15 residues in the CDR3. V shed 1 base and J shed 5 bases, with 14 bases lying between them. Per the germline V gene, CDR1 is SGHNT and CDR2 is YYREEE (reference sequence).

The chain recombines TRBV2 with TRBJ2-7, with 8 bases that match TRBD2. Trimming removed 11 bases from V and 0 bases from J; junction bases left unmatched: 12. The germline V gene encodes CDR1 SNHLY and CDR2 FYNNEI. There are 15 residues in the CDR3. DNA of the CDR3: TGTGCCGCAACCCGGGAGGGCGGTAGCTCCTACGAGCAGTACTTC. It encodes CAATREGGSSYEQYF.

The chain has TRBV21-1 and TRBJ1-1. TRBV21-1 is a listed pseudogene. This CDR3 is 15 amino acids long. The CDR3 region is CASSKGGAWQIEAFF. DNA of the CDR3: TGTGCCAGCAGCAAAGGGGGAGCGTGGCAGATTGAAGCTTTCTTT.

To note about this clone: This sample also contains other DNA sequences that code for the same CDR3. The genes are TRBV4-3 and TRBJ2-5, with 9 nucleotides matching TRBD1. V trimming: 2 bases; J trimming: 2 bases; junction bases outside the gene matches: 3. This CDR3 has 15 residues. Germline CDR1 and CDR2: LGHNA and YSLEER. This CDR3 reads CASSQPGQGQETQYF. CDR3 in DNA: TGCGCCAGCAGCCAACCGGGACAGGGACAAGAGACCCAGTACTTC.

The chain couples TRBV7-8 to TRBJ1-2; D not certain. The CDR3 consists of 14 residues. CDR1 is SGHVS, CDR2 FQNEAQ, per germline. The V and J ends lost 2 bases and 7 bases respectively, with 14 bases between them. CDR3 nucleotide sequence: TGTGCCAGCAGCTTAAGCAATAGCATCTTTGGCTACACCTTC. Its translation is CASSLSNSIFGYTF.

The V call is TRBV15, the J call TRBJ1-2; no clear D gene. In germline, CDR1 is LNHNV, CDR2 YYDKDF (reference sequence). Trimming removed 0 bases at V and 2 bases at J, with 13 bases between. The CDR3 runs 16 residues. Here the CDR3 reads CATSRENPPGNYGYTF. For the CDR3, the DNA is TGTGCCACCAGCAGAGAAAACCCCCCGGGAAACTATGGCTACACCTTC.

The rearrangement uses TRBV4-2 and TRBJ2-1; TRBD2 matches at 14 bases. Germline V gives CDR1 LGHNA, CDR2 YNFKEQ. V lost 4 bases and J lost 3; bases outside the gene matches: 5. The CDR3 totals 17 residues. CDR3 protein: CASSLTSGGAGYNEQFF. CDR3 DNA sequence: TGTGCCAGCAGCCTGACTAGCGGGGGGGCGGGCTACAATGAGCAGTTCTTC.

V is TRBV30 and J is TRBJ2-2; 8 bases are shared with TRBD1. The CDR3 has 13 amino acids. Germline assignment: CDR1 GTSNPN and CDR2 SVGIG (reference sequence). Losses at the gene ends were 2 bases for V and 7 bases for J; bases not matched to a gene: 3. DNA for the CDR3: TGTGCCTGGAGTCCTACAGGGGGCGGGGAGCTGTTTTTT. Residues: CAWSPTGGGELFF.

The chain links TRBV29-1 to TRBJ2-5; the match to TRBD2 covers 7 bases. The CDR3 runs to 13 residues. Germline loops: CDR1 SQVTM, CDR2 ANQGSEA. With V trimmed by 5 bases and J by 3 bases, 6 bases remained unmatched. The CDR3 sequence is CSVRGEKKETQYF. In nucleotides, the CDR3 is TGCAGCGTTCGGGGGGAAAAAAAAGAGACCCAGTACTTC. The full variable domain, its missing parts supplied by reference TRBV29-1 and TRBJ2-5, is SAVISQKPSRDICQRGTSLTIQCQVDSQVTMMFWYRQQPGQSLTLIATANQGSEATYESGFVIDKFPISRPNLTFSTLTVSNMSPEDSSIYLCSVRGEKKETQYFGPGTRLLVL.

The chain combines TRBV10-1 with TRBJ1-4, with D hard to call. The V gene's germline CDR1 is WNHNN and CDR2 SYGVQD (reference sequence). V was clipped by 4 bases and J by 0 bases, with 6 bases between them. The CDR3 contains 14 residues. The CDR3 loop reads CASSAGSTNEKLFF. In nucleotides, the CDR3 is TGCGCCAGCAGTGCGGGTTCAACTAATGAAAAACTGTTTTTT.